The clone carrying this T cell receptor (beta chain) was observed at least ten times. This sample is drawn from a study of CD8+CD57+ T cells in acquired aplastic anemia. The study profiled TCR beta VDJ and CDR3 using genomic DNA as template. TCRdb analysed the reads with MiXCR anew, one entry per CDR3 protein. The data contain tens of thousands of distinct CDR3 sequences, approximately 45% of them singletons. The sample taken for sequencing was sorted CD4+, CD8+, or CD8+CD57+ T cells (not recorded which) from PBMCs. This sequence originates from a human donor in good health, serving as a control.

The DNA for the CDR3 is TGTGCCAGCAGCCCGCGTCAGGTTAGGAGGGACACTGAAGCTTTCTTT. Encoded protein: CASSPRQVRRDTEAFF. The chain employs TRBV7-9 and TRBJ1-1; D call uncertain. CDR1 and CDR2 (germline): SEHNR, FQNEAQ (reference sequence). The CDR3 consists of 16 residues. Trimming stripped 5 bases from V and 3 bases from J, with 19 bases between.